Following are 32 T cell receptor beta chains from one sample sequenced in a study of OX40 agonist ivuxolimab in advanced cancers. Profiled with immunoSEQ multiplex PCR; TCRdb holds only in-frame clones, not every one. The sample includes about 81,000 clones, 90% to 95% seen only once; the top ten take 14%. The specimen comprised CD4+ or CD8+ T cells sorted from blood, sampled in a trial of the OX40 agonist ivuxolimab. The receptor source for this set is an adult with an advanced solid tumor such as melanoma, head and neck, liver or kidney cancer.

V gene TRBV5-5 combines with J gene TRBJ1-5; perhaps TRBD1 as D (5 bases). V shed 4 bases and J shed 0 bases, with 11 bases lying between them. The CDR3 loop spans 15 amino acids. Germline CDR1 SGHKS, CDR2 YYEKEE (reference sequence). The CDR3 nucleotides read TGTGCCAGCAGCGCCGACAGATATAGCAATCAGCCCCAGCATTTT. This gives the protein CASSADRYSNQPQHF.

The chain carries TRBV13 and TRBJ2-1; D may match TRBD1 or TRBD2 (5 bases each). Per the germline V gene, CDR1 is PRHDT and CDR2 is FYEKMQ (reference sequence). V shed 5 bases and J shed 9 bases, with 5 bases lying between them. This CDR3 contains 10 residues. The CDR3 region has the DNA TGTGCCAGCAGCGGGGGTGAGCAGTTCTTC. Its translation is CASSGGEQFF.

The chain couples TRBV6-5 to TRBJ2-7, with D tentatively TRBD1 or TRBD2 (5 bases each). The germline gives CDR1 MNHEY, CDR2 SVGAGI. V was shortened by 2 bases and J by 3 bases, with 8 bases between the two germline ends. CDR3 length equals 13 residues. CDR3 residues: CASSYGTGYEQYF. The CDR3 DNA reads TGTGCCAGCAGTTACGGGACGGGCTACGAGCAGTACTTC.

The V call is TRBV4-2, the J call TRBJ1-3; no firm D call. The CDR3 length is 13 residues. The germline gives CDR1 LGHNA, CDR2 YNFKEQ. Deletions cut 2 bases from V and 10 bases from J, with 12 bases between. The CDR3 reads CASSQYPQETIYF. The CDR3 region has the DNA TGTGCCAGCAGCCAATACCCCCAGGAAACCATATATTTT.

This sequence joins TRBV10-3 and TRBJ1-1; D uncertain. Germline V gene data show CDR1 as ENHRY and CDR2 as SYGVKD. V was clipped by 2 bases and J by 0 bases, with 7 bases between them. This CDR3 is 14 amino acids long. The CDR3 region is CAISEPGLNTEAFF. CDR3 nucleotides: TGTGCCATCAGTGAGCCGGGTCTGAACACTGAAGCTTTCTTT.

The gene calls are TRBV14 and TRBJ2-7; tentatively, D is TRBD1 (7 bases). The CDR3 runs 14 residues. Germline lookup yields CDR1 SGHDN and CDR2 FVKESK. Trimming shortened V by 3 bases and J by 3 bases, and 12 bases separated the two germline ends. DNA for the CDR3: TGTGCCAGCAGCCATCCAGGGGGACTCTACGAGCAGTACTTC. It is translated as CASSHPGGLYEQYF. The entire variable domain, with the rest obtained from reference TRBV14 and TRBJ2-7, is as follows: EAGVTQFPSHSVIEKGQTVTLRCDPISGHDNLYWYRRVMGKEIKFLLHFVKESKQDESGMPNNRFLAERTGGTYSTLKVQPAELEDSGVYFCASSHPGGLYEQYFGPGTRLTVT.

The chain carries TRBV27 and TRBJ2-7; D might be TRBD1 (5 bases). Per the germline V gene, CDR1 is MNHEY and CDR2 is SMNVEV (reference sequence). Trimming left V 3 bases short and J 2 bases short, with 11 bases between. The CDR3 consists of 14 residues. Written as DNA, the CDR3 is TGTGCCAGCAGTTTTCAGACAGACACCTACGAGCAGTACTTC. It yields the protein CASSFQTDTYEQYF.

This sequence joins TRBV19 and TRBJ2-1; D remains ambiguous. Trimming took 1 base from V and 7 from J, leaving 14 bases between them. The CDR3 is 15 residues long. Germline lookup yields CDR1 LNHDA and CDR2 SQIVND (reference sequence). The CDR3 nucleotides read TGTGCCAGTAGTATAGGCCCCGGGTCGAGGAATGAGCAGTTCTTC. Translated: CASSIGPGSRNEQFF. The full variable domain, rest sourced from reference TRBV19 and TRBJ2-1, is DGGITQSPKYLFRKEGQNVTLSCEQNLNHDAMYWYRQDPGQGLRLIYYSQIVNDFQKGDIAEGYSVSREKKESFPLTVTSAQKNPTAFYLCASSIGPGSRNEQFFGPGTRLTVL.

This chain connects TRBV4-2 to TRBJ1-1; perhaps TRBD1 as D (5 bases). Between the trimmed V and J ends, which lost 4 bases and 0 bases, there was a span of 12 bases. The CDR3 length is 15 residues. Germline V gene lookup returns CDR1 LGHNA and CDR2 YNFKEQ. As DNA, the CDR3 is TGTGCCAGCAGCCTTGGACAAAGCATGAACACTGAAGCTTTCTTT. Protein product: CASSLGQSMNTEAFF.

V gene TRBV19 combines with J gene TRBJ2-1; D is possibly TRBD2 (5 bases). Germline loops: CDR1 LNHDA, CDR2 SQIVND (reference sequence). This CDR3 comprises 15 residues. Trimming cost V 5 bases and J 4 bases, with 15 bases left between them. The CDR3 here is CASSSGSTSYNEQFF. CDR3 sequence (DNA): TGTGCCAGTAGTTCGGGGTCCACCTCTTACAATGAGCAGTTCTTC.

The chain carries TRBV7-9 and TRBJ1-4, with 8 positions matching TRBD1. CDR3 length: 16 amino acids. J was trimmed by 8 bases and V by 1 base; bases with no gene match: 9. Germline lookup yields CDR1 SEHNR and CDR2 FQNEAQ (reference sequence). In DNA, the CDR3 is TGTGCCAGCAGCTTAGGCAGGGGGCAGACTTACGAAAAACTGTTTTTT. Its protein product is CASSLGRGQTYEKLFF.

The CDR3 reads CASSFPEGRDTGELFF. In DNA, the CDR3 is TGTGCCAGCAGCTTCCCAGAGGGCAGGGACACCGGGGAGCTGTTTTTT. The V and J genes are TRBV7-9 and TRBJ2-2; D may match TRBD1 or TRBD2 (5 bases each). V lost 3 bases and J 3 bases, leaving 14 bases between the germline ends. Germline loops: CDR1 SEHNR, CDR2 FQNEAQ (reference sequence). The CDR3 sequence is 16 residues long.

The chain recombines TRBV15 with TRBJ1-4; D unresolved. Trimming pared 8 bases from V and 7 bases from J, leaving 11 bases between. The CDR3 has 12 amino acids. Germline CDR1 reads LNHNV; CDR2 reads YYDKDF (reference sequence). CDR3 sequence reads: CATVTEGEKLFF. In nucleotides, the CDR3 is TGTGCCACCGTAACAGAAGGTGAAAAACTGTTTTTT.

A note on this clone: A read error may account for a junction end that differs from germline. This chain connects TRBV7-7 to TRBJ2-7, with D possibly matching TRBD1 (6 bases). The CDR3 consists of 15 residues. Germline V lookup: CDR1 SSHAT, CDR2 FNYEAQ (reference sequence). The CDR3 loop is CASSPAPRGTYEQYF. The CDR3 DNA sequence: TGTGCTAGCAGCCCGGCGCCGAGGGGGACCTACGAGCAGTACTTC.

V gene TRBV2 combines with J gene TRBJ1-2; D unresolved. In germline, CDR1 is SNHLY, CDR2 FYNNEI. V lost 3 bases to trimming and J lost 8 bases, with 10 bases between them. The CDR3 runs to 12 residues. CDR3 in DNA: TGTGCCAGCAGTGAGAGGGCGGGGGGCTACACCTTC. Its translation is CASSERAGGYTF.

This rearrangement joins TRBV5-1 to TRBJ1-1; D gene ambiguous. In germline, CDR1 is SGHRS, CDR2 YFSETQ. The CDR3 totals 15 residues. Between the trimmed V and J ends, which lost 2 bases and 2 bases, there was a span of 13 bases. CDR3 in DNA: TGCGCCAGCAGCTTCACAACGACCTATAACACTGAAGCTTTCTTT. Translation gives CASSFTTTYNTEAFF.

The chain combines TRBV5-8 with TRBJ2-7; either TRBD1 or TRBD2 may fit D (5 bases each). This CDR3 region has 14 residues. Trimming left V 3 bases short and J 4 bases short, with 14 bases between. CDR1 is SGHTS, CDR2 YDEGEE, per germline. This CDR3 reads CASSWGRNVYEQYF. Written as DNA, the CDR3 is TGTGCCAGCAGCTGGGGACGGAACGTGTACGAGCAGTACTTC.

The chain carries TRBV11-2 and TRBJ2-1, with D possibly being TRBD2 (6 bases). V was shortened by 5 bases and J by 4 bases, with 21 bases between the two germline ends. The CDR3 length is 17 residues. CDR1 is SGHAT, CDR2 FQNNGV, per germline. CDR3 residues: CASSPEKDYPSYNEQFF. The CDR3 coding sequence is TGTGCCAGCAGCCCCGAAAAGGACTACCCGAGTTACAATGAGCAGTTCTTC.

The chain links TRBV6-4 to TRBJ2-1; 10 bases are shared with TRBD2. The CDR3 extends over 17 amino acids. The germline CDR1 and CDR2 sequences are MRHNA and SNTAGT. V lost 2 bases, J lost 2 bases, and 6 bases stayed unmatched. This chain's CDR3 is CASSDVYTSGTYNEQFF. CDR3 DNA sequence: TGTGCCAGCAGTGACGTTTATACTAGCGGGACCTACAATGAGCAGTTCTTC.

The chain employs TRBV6-5 and TRBJ2-1; D is perhaps TRBD2 (7 bases). The germline V gene encodes CDR1 MNHEY and CDR2 SVGAGI. Trimming removed 0 bases from V and 2 bases from J, with 11 bases in between. This CDR3 has 16 amino acids. CDR3 protein: CASSYSGGRAYNEQFF. In DNA form, the CDR3 reads TGTGCCAGCAGTTACTCAGGGGGGAGGGCCTACAATGAGCAGTTCTTC.

The V gene is TRBV19, the J gene TRBJ2-3; maybe TRBD2 (5 bases). Trimming removed 2 bases from V and 2 bases from J, with 11 bases in between. The CDR3 runs 15 residues. Germline V gives CDR1 LNHDA, CDR2 SQIVND (reference sequence). CDR3 DNA sequence: TGTGCCAGTAGTATACGTAGCGAGGACACAGATACGCAGTATTTT. Encoded protein: CASSIRSEDTDTQYF.

This clone appeared once. Different DNA sequences within this sample yield the same CDR3. The rearrangement links TRBV7-6 to TRBJ2-7; perhaps TRBD2 as D (5 bases). This CDR3 has 12 residues. Germline V gene sequence: CDR1 SGHVS, CDR2 FNYEAQ. V was pared by 4 bases and J by 3 bases, with 7 bases between. Here the CDR3 DNA reads TGTGCCAGCAGCTCCGACTACTACGAGCAGTACTTC. It translates to CASSSDYYEQYF.

The V and J genes are TRBV9 and TRBJ2-7; D gene uncertain. The germline V and J ends were trimmed by 2 bases and 0 bases, with 12 bases remaining between them. CDR3 size: 15 residues. Per the germline V gene, CDR1 is SGDLS and CDR2 is YYNGEE. CDR3 bases: TGTGCCAGCAGCGTCGAACAGACCTTCTCCTACGAGCAGTACTTC. Protein: CASSVEQTFSYEQYF.

This rearrangement joins TRBV9 to TRBJ2-3; the match to TRBD2 covers 9 bases. From germline, CDR1 is SGDLS and CDR2 YYNGEE. This CDR3 spans 18 amino acids. V lost 0 bases to trimming and J lost 6 bases; unmatched junction nucleotides: 14. The CDR3, as DNA: TGTGCCAGCAGCGTAGAGGCGGGAGGGCCCGGGCCTGCCGATACGCAGTATTTT. This sequence encodes CASSVEAGGPGPADTQYF. Full variable domain (rest looked up from reference TRBV9 and TRBJ2-3): DSGVTQTPKHLITATGQRVTLRCSPRSGDLSVYWYQQSLDQGLQFLIQYYNGEERAKGNILERFSAQQFPDLHSELNLSSLELGDSALYFCASSVEAGGPGPADTQYFGPGTRLTVL.

The chain carries TRBV11-2 and TRBJ2-7, with TRBD2 as a possible D gene (5 bases). This CDR3 comprises 15 residues. Germline-derived CDR1 and CDR2 are SGHAT and FQNNGV. Trimming pared 0 bases from V and 3 bases from J, leaving 12 bases between. The CDR3 DNA is TGTGCCAGCAGCTTAGATCAAGGACTCGTCTACGAGCAGTACTTC. Its translation is CASSLDQGLVYEQYF.

This chain joins TRBV10-2 and TRBJ2-1; D gene ambiguous. The CDR3 consists of 16 residues. V was trimmed by 1 base and J by 0 bases, leaving 10 bases between them. Germline values: CDR1 WSHSY, CDR2 SAAADI. The CDR3 reads CASSELGASSYNEQFF. The CDR3 DNA reads as TGCGCCAGCAGTGAGTTAGGCGCCAGCTCCTACAATGAGCAGTTCTTC.

V usage is TRBV4-3 and J usage is TRBJ2-2; D is ambiguous. Germline lookup yields CDR1 LGHNA and CDR2 YSLEER. This CDR3 comprises 13 residues. The V end lost 3 bases, the J end lost 7 bases, and 9 bases lay between the germline ends. The DNA for the CDR3 is TGCGCCAGCAGCCAGCGACTCAACGGGGAGCTGTTTTTT. It yields the protein CASSQRLNGELFF.

This chain joins TRBV30 and TRBJ2-7; 10 bases are a match to TRBD1. The V gene's germline CDR1 is GTSNPN and CDR2 SVGIG (reference sequence). After removal of 2 bases from V and 4 bases from J, the junction contained 14 bases not matched to a gene. CDR3 size: 17 residues. As DNA, the CDR3 is TGTGCCTGGAGTACTGTCCACCGGGACAGGGGTTGGTACGAGCAGTACTTC. Its translation is CAWSTVHRDRGWYEQYF.

The chain combines TRBV27 with TRBJ1-1, with 11 bases fitting TRBD1. J gave up 3 bases and V 5 bases, and 5 bases lay outside the gene matches. Germline-derived CDR1 and CDR2 are MNHEY and SMNVEV (reference sequence). The length of the CDR3 is 15 residues. CDR3 in amino acids: CASSGTGGEDTEAFF. DNA for the CDR3: TGTGCCAGCAGTGGGACAGGGGGTGAGGACACTGAAGCTTTCTTT.

The chain couples TRBV5-5 to TRBJ2-3; 8 nucleotides align to TRBD2. J lost 5 bases, V lost 4 bases, and 15 bases had no gene match. The CDR3 spans 17 residues. From germline, CDR1 is SGHKS and CDR2 YYEKEE (reference sequence). CDR3 nucleotides: TGTGCCAGCAGCCCAATCCGCGGGGGGCCTCCCGTAGATACGCAGTATTTT. It codes for CASSPIRGGPPVDTQYF.

The chain has TRBV9 and TRBJ2-1, with D possibly being TRBD2 (6 bases). The CDR3 is made up of 14 amino acids. V was shortened by 5 bases and J by 11 bases, with 20 bases between the two germline ends. Germline lookup yields CDR1 SGDLS and CDR2 YYNGEE. This chain's CDR3 is CASRDVDDGGKQFF. DNA for the CDR3: TGTGCCAGCAGAGATGTAGATGATGGCGGGAAGCAGTTCTTC.

V usage is TRBV10-3 and J usage is TRBJ1-6; 8 bases align to TRBD1. Trimming cost V 0 bases and J 7 bases; bases outside gene matches: 2. The CDR3 sequence is 15 residues long. CDR1 is ENHRY and CDR2 is SYGVKD in the germline V gene. CDR3 loop: CAISESTGENSPLHF. CDR3 DNA: TGTGCCATCAGTGAGTCGACAGGGGAGAATTCACCCCTCCACTTT.